These 11 T cell receptor beta chains share one sample of origin, sequenced in a study of CD8+CD57+ T cells in acquired aplastic anemia. Genomic DNA, the template, was used for profiling of the TCR beta VDJ and CDR3. From the reads, TCRdb called clonotypes with MiXCR, one entry per CDR3 protein. This table has some 200,000 distinct CDR3 sequences, 48% appearing once. Those patients picked for sequencing had displayed CD8+CD57+ cell expansion on flow cytometry. Sequences were obtained from sorted CD4+, CD8+, or CD8+CD57+ T cells (not recorded which) from PBMCs. The receptors derive from a human donor with aplastic anemia.

This clonotype was seen repeatedly, ten times or more. The genes are TRBV19 and TRBJ2-7; TRBD2 might be the D (6 bases). Germline CDR1 and CDR2: LNHDA and SQIVND (reference sequence). The CDR3 loop spans 15 amino acids. The V end lost 5 bases, the J end lost 9 bases, and 23 bases lay between the germline ends. The CDR3 region is CASSLLIRDFVGQYF. In DNA form, the CDR3 reads TGTGCCAGTAGTCTCTTAATTCGGGACTTCGTTGGGCAGTACTTC.

The V gene is TRBV20-1, the J gene TRBJ2-3; D is unclear. CDR3 size: 12 residues. Trimming took 1 base from V and 3 from J, leaving 5 bases between them. The germline CDR1 and CDR2 sequences are DFQATT and SNEGSKA (reference sequence). The CDR3 nucleotides are TGCAGTGCTAGAGGCGTGACAGATACGCAGTATTTT. As protein: CSARGVTDTQYF.

The gene calls are TRBV10-2 and TRBJ2-5; 7 bases align to TRBD2. The CDR3 runs to 15 residues. CDR1 is WSHSY and CDR2 is SAAADI in the germline V gene. Trimming removed 5 bases from V and 2 bases from J; junction bases left unmatched: 8. The CDR3 reads CASSTPGGGQETQYF. The CDR3 coding sequence is TGCGCCAGCAGTACGCCGGGGGGAGGGCAAGAGACCCAGTACTTC.

This clonotype occurred many times. The rearrangement joins TRBV29-1 to TRBJ1-1, with D unclear. Between the trimmed V and J ends, which lost 7 bases and 3 bases, there was a span of 24 bases. In germline, CDR1 is SQVTM, CDR2 ANQGSEA. The CDR3 covers 16 residues. This CDR3 is CSGPWVLACEDTEAFF. The CDR3 DNA reads TGCAGCGGCCCCTGGGTCCTCGCGTGCGAGGACACTGAAGCTTTCTTT.

This clonotype was seen many times. The rearrangement joins TRBV5-8 to TRBJ2-7, with TRBD1 as a possible D gene (6 bases). V lost 4 bases, J lost 4 bases, and 18 bases lay in between. Per the germline V gene, CDR1 is SGHTS and CDR2 is YDEGEE. There are 15 residues in the CDR3. The CDR3 protein is CASSPPGGQRYEQYF. DNA of the CDR3: TGTGCCAGCAGCCCGCCCGGAGGACAGAGATACGAGCAGTACTTC.

This clonotype appeared many times. This chain connects TRBV7-9 to TRBJ1-2; D ambiguous. Germline lookup yields CDR1 SEHNR and CDR2 FQNEAQ (reference sequence). V shed 5 bases and J shed 7 bases, with 20 bases lying between them. The CDR3 has 15 residues. The CDR3 loop reads CASSPGKGSGGGYTF. The CDR3 nucleotides are TGTGCCAGCAGCCCCGGCAAGGGATCTGGAGGTGGCTACACCTTC. Using reference TRBV7-9 and TRBJ1-2 for the parts outside the CDR3, the full variable domain is DTGVSQNPRHKITKRGQNVTFRCDPISEHNRLYWYRQTLGQGPEFLTYFQNEAQLEKSRLLSDRFSAERPKGSFSTLEIQRTEQGDSAMYLCASSPGKGSGGGYTFGSGTRLTVV.

The chain carries TRBV2 and TRBJ2-5; 7 positions match TRBD2. The V gene end was trimmed by 7 bases and the J gene end by 4 bases; junction bases not matched to a gene: 6. Germline V gene data show CDR1 as SNHLY and CDR2 as FYNNEI. This CDR3 has 13 residues. The CDR3 DNA reads as TGTGCCAGCACAAAAGGCGGGGGAGAGACCCAGTACTTC. This sequence encodes CASTKGGGETQYF.

This clonotype was counted only a few times. The chain uses TRBV30 and TRBJ2-4; a possible D gene is TRBD2 (5 bases). V was cut by 0 bases and J by 10 bases, with 7 bases left in between. The CDR3 totals 11 residues. The germline gives CDR1 GTSNPN, CDR2 SVGIG (reference sequence). CDR3 residues: CAWSVLGIQYF. DNA for the CDR3: TGTGCCTGGAGTGTACTAGGGATTCAGTACTTC.

The V and J genes are TRBV7-9 and TRBJ2-1, with 7 bases that match TRBD1. The CDR3 covers 13 residues. From germline, CDR1 is SEHNR and CDR2 FQNEAQ (reference sequence). V gave up 9 bases and J gave up 3 bases; unmatched junction bases: 5. CDR3 coding DNA: TGTGCCAGTCAACAGGGGATCTACAATGAGCAGTTCTTC. It translates to CASQQGIYNEQFF.

The J gene is TRBJ2-7, the V gene TRBV21-1; the table calls TRBD1, which could not be checked here. TRBV21-1 is a listed pseudogene. This CDR3 has 14 amino acids. The CDR3 coding sequence is TGTGCCAGCAGCGTCCTACCGGGACAGGGGGCAGGGTACTTC. It encodes CASSVLPGQGAGYF.

This clonotype was seen at least ten times. The V call is TRBV7-9, the J call TRBJ2-1; TRBD2 matches 9 bases. The J segment lost 8 bases and the V segment lost 1 base, leaving 12 bases of the junction unmatched. Germline lookup yields CDR1 SEHNR and CDR2 FQNEAQ (reference sequence). The CDR3 has 17 residues. Here the CDR3 reads CASSLDPSGGMGDEQFF. In DNA, the CDR3 is TGTGCCAGCAGCTTAGACCCGAGCGGGGGGATGGGGGATGAGCAGTTCTTC.